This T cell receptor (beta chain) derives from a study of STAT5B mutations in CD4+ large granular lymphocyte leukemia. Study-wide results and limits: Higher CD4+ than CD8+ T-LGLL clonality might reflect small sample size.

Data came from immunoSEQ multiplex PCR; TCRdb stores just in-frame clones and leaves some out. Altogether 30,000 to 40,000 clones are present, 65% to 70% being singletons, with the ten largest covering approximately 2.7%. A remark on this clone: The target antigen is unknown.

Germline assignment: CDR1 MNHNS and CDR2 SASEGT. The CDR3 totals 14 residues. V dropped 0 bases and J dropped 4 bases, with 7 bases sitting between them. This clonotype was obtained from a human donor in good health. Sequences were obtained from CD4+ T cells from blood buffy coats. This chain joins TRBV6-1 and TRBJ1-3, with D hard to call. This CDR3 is CASSEARAGNTIYF. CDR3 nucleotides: TGTGCCAGCAGTGAAGCAAGGGCAGGAAACACCATATATTTT.